Sequencing of this TCR beta chain was carried out in a study of neurological immune-mediated disorders. Study-wide points: Falling below healthy controls, multiple sclerosis showed the least TCR clonal expansion, while HTLV-1-associated myelopathy showed the most.

Germline V lookup: CDR1 SGDLS, CDR2 YYNGEE. Trimming pared 0 bases from V and 0 bases from J, leaving 11 bases between. The CDR3 sequence is 16 residues long. As to time point: longitudinal time-point 3. PBMCs stored at -80 C, 2 million in total, were the source of the unsorted libraries. This clonotype came up many times. Its cognate antigen is unknown. The cDNA was produced through 5'RACE with 10-nucleotide random UMIs. From 15-18 subjects, over 160 million TCR-beta sequences were obtained in each sequencing run. TCRdb used MiXCR to reprocess the 5' RACE reads, holding one entry per CDR3 protein. Among around 97,000 distinct CDR3 sequences, under 14% were seen once, and the ten largest hold about 3%.

The sequencing sample was made of PBMCs. The chain recombines TRBV9 with TRBJ2-3; D uncertain. This clonotype originated in a female donor with HTLV-1-associated myelopathy (HAM/TSP). The CDR3 reads CASSVAAGLSTDTQYF. In DNA form, the CDR3 reads TGTGCCAGCAGCGTAGCAGCTGGCCTTAGCACAGATACGCAGTATTTT. The entire variable domain, with the rest obtained from reference TRBV9 and TRBJ2-3, is as follows: DSGVTQTPKHLITATGQRVTLRCSPRSGDLSVYWYQQSLDQGLQFLIQYYNGEERAKGNILERFSAQQFPDLHSELNLSSLELGDSALYFCASSVAAGLSTDTQYFGPGTRLTVL.